This entry lists 12 T cell receptor beta chains sequenced from one sample in a study of Ad26.COV2.S vaccination and SARS-CoV-2 variants. Here immunoSEQ multiplex PCR was the method, and the copy in TCRdb shows in-frame clones only, minus some. The table includes about 370,000 clones, approximately 90% detected once. Regarding treatment: some 19 received Ad26.COV2.S at low or high dose, single or two shots; 5 received placebo; per-sample allocation not given. Following the first vaccine or placebo injection, samples were taken on day 63. Material: peripheral blood, obtained in a trial of Ad26.COV2.S vaccine versus placebo. The receptors were sampled from a person between 18 and 65 years old who received the Ad26.COV2.S COVID-19 vaccine or a placebo.

J is TRBJ2-7 and V is TRBV30; a possible D gene is TRBD2 (6 bases). Germline loops: CDR1 GTSNPN, CDR2 SVGIG (reference sequence). This CDR3 spans 13 amino acids. Trimming took 7 bases from V and 6 from J, leaving 19 bases between them. This CDR3 reads CALYSDRGSEQYF. CDR3 coding DNA: TGTGCCTTATACTCGGACCGGGGGAGCGAGCAGTACTTC.

This clone was seen only once. The rearrangement links TRBV4-1 to TRBJ2-3, with D maybe TRBD2 (7 bases). Deletions cut 2 bases from V and 2 bases from J, with 17 bases between. CDR3 length equals 17 residues. Germline loops: CDR1 MGHRA, CDR2 YSYEKL. The CDR3 loop reads CASSQRGGVGYTDTQYF. The CDR3 coding sequence is TGCGCCAGCAGCCAAAGGGGGGGCGTCGGCTACACAGATACGCAGTATTTT.

CDR3 sequence: CASSPRPGTGGDTQYF. CDR3 bases: TGTGCCAGCTCACCCCGACCGGGGACAGGAGGAGATACGCAGTATTTT. The J gene is TRBJ2-3, the V gene TRBV18, with 8 bases identical to TRBD1. The V gene end was trimmed by 3 bases and the J gene end by 5 bases; junction bases not matched to a gene: 10. The CDR3 spans 16 residues. From germline, CDR1 is KGHSH and CDR2 LQKENI.

This clone turned up a few times. The identical CDR3 is also encoded by other nucleotide sequences in the sample. The genes are TRBV5-6 and TRBJ2-7; D remains unclear. There are 14 residues in the CDR3. The germline V gene has CDR1 SGHDT and CDR2 YYEEEE. Trimming removed 0 bases from V and 3 bases from J, with 10 bases in between. CDR3 sequence (DNA): TGTGCCAGCAGCTTGGTTCCAGGAAACTACGAGCAGTACTTC. Protein: CASSLVPGNYEQYF.

The CDR3 loop reads CASQGMKRVWQPQHF. CDR3 nucleotide sequence: TGTGCCAGCCAGGGTATGAAAAGGGTGTGGCAGCCCCAGCATTTT. The chain uses TRBV6-5 and TRBJ1-5, with a tentative D call TRBD1 (5 bases). The CDR3 sequence is 15 residues long. The V gene lost 8 bases and the J gene lost 7 bases, with 21 bases spanning the gap. The germline V gene encodes CDR1 MNHEY and CDR2 SVGAGI.

The chain couples TRBV2 to TRBJ1-6, with D tentatively TRBD1 (6 bases). V gave up 2 bases and J gave up 6 bases, with 14 bases separating them. Germline V lookup: CDR1 SNHLY, CDR2 FYNNEI. CDR3 size: 16 residues. The CDR3 DNA reads TGTGCCAGCAGTGAACGGGGACATGGTCTTAATTCACCCCTCCACTTT. This encodes CASSERGHGLNSPLHF. The full variable domain, rest sourced from reference TRBV2 and TRBJ1-6, is EPEVTQTPSHQVTQMGQEVILRCVPISNHLYFYWYRQILGQKVEFLVSFYNNEISEKSEIFDDQFSVERPDGSNFTLKIRSTKLEDSAMYFCASSERGHGLNSPLHFGNGTRLTVT.

CDR3 sequence: CASSLSSSGTDYGYTF. The CDR3, as DNA: TGTGCCAGCTCACTCTCGTCCTCCGGGACAGACTATGGCTACACCTTC. The chain carries TRBV18 and TRBJ1-2; 7 bases are shared with TRBD1. Trimming cost V 4 bases and J 3 bases; bases outside gene matches: 11. The CDR3 consists of 16 residues. Germline-derived CDR1 and CDR2 are KGHSH and LQKENI.

The chain combines TRBV7-6 with TRBJ2-7, with 8 nucleotides matching TRBD1. This CDR3 spans 16 amino acids. CDR1 is SGHVS, CDR2 FNYEAQ, per germline. V lost 1 base and J lost 2; bases outside the gene matches: 7. The CDR3 loop is CASSLGDRGGTYEQYF. The DNA for the CDR3 is TGTGCCAGCAGCTTAGGTGACAGGGGTGGAACCTACGAGCAGTACTTC. Filled out from reference TRBV7-6 and TRBJ2-7, the complete variable domain reads GAGVSQSPRYKVTKRGQDVALRCDPISGHVSLYWYRQALGQGPEFLTYFNYEAQQDKSGLPNDRFSAERPEGSISTLTIQRTEQRDSAMYRCASSLGDRGGTYEQYFGPGTRLTVT.

The genes are TRBV18 and TRBJ1-1; unclear D gene. The germline V and J ends were trimmed by 3 bases and 0 bases, with 11 bases remaining between them. In germline, CDR1 is KGHSH, CDR2 LQKENI. The CDR3 is made up of 15 amino acids. DNA for the CDR3: TGTGCCAGCTCACCTACGACCGACTTGAACACTGAAGCTTTCTTT. It yields the protein CASSPTTDLNTEAFF. The full variable domain, with the rest looked up from reference TRBV18 and TRBJ1-1, is NAGVMQNPRHLVRRRGQEARLRCSPMKGHSHVYWYRQLPEEGLKFMVYLQKENIIDESGMPKERFSAEFPKEGPSILRIQQVVRGDSAAYFCASSPTTDLNTEAFFGQGTRLTVV.

The V and J genes are TRBV5-6 and TRBJ1-3; D is unresolved. The CDR3 runs to 11 residues. With 3 bases removed from V and 6 bases from J, the gap between germline ends came to 4 bases. Per the germline V gene, CDR1 is SGHDT and CDR2 is YYEEEE. CDR3 region: CASSSVNTIYF. CDR3 nucleotide sequence: TGTGCCAGCAGCTCAGTAAACACCATATATTTT.

The rearrangement links TRBV27 to TRBJ1-2; TRBD1 might be the D (5 bases). The CDR3 is 15 residues long. Trimming shortened V by 5 bases and J by 2 bases, and 15 bases separated the two germline ends. CDR1 is MNHEY, CDR2 SMNVEV, per germline (reference sequence). The CDR3: CASSPYTGPNYGYTF. The DNA for the CDR3 is TGTGCCAGCAGTCCTTATACGGGACCCAACTATGGCTACACCTTC.

The chain uses TRBV5-8 and TRBJ2-1, with no clear D. The CDR3 is 12 residues long. CDR1 is SGHTS and CDR2 is YDEGEE in the germline V gene. Trimming pared 4 bases from V and 10 bases from J, leaving 12 bases between. The CDR3 loop is CASSLRSREQFF. CDR3 in DNA: TGTGCCAGCAGCCTCAGGAGTCGGGAGCAGTTCTTC.